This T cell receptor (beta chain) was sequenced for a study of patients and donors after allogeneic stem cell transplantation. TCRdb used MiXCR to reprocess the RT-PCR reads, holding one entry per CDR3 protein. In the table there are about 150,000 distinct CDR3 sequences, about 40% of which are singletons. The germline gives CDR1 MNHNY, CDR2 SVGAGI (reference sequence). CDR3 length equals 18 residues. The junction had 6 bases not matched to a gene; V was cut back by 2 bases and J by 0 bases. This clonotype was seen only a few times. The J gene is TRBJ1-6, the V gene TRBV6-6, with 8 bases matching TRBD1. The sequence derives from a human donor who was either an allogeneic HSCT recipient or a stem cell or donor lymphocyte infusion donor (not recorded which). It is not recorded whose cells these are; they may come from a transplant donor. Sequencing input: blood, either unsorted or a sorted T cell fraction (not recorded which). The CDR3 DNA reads TGTGCCAGCAGTTACACAGGGGGACAGAGCTCCTATAATTCACCCCTCCACTTT. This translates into CASSYTGGQSSYNSPLHF.